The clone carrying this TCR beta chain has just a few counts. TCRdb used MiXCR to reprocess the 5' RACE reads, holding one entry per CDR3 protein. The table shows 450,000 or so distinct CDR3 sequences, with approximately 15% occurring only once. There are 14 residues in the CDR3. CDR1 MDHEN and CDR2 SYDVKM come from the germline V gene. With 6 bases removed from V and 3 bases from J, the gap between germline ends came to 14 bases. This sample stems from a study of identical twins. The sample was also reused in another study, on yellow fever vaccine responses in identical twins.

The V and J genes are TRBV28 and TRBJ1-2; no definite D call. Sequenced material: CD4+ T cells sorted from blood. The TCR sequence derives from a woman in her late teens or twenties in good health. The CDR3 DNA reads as TGTGCCAGCAGACCGCTCGGGGTAGACTATGGCTACACCTTC. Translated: CASRPLGVDYGYTF.